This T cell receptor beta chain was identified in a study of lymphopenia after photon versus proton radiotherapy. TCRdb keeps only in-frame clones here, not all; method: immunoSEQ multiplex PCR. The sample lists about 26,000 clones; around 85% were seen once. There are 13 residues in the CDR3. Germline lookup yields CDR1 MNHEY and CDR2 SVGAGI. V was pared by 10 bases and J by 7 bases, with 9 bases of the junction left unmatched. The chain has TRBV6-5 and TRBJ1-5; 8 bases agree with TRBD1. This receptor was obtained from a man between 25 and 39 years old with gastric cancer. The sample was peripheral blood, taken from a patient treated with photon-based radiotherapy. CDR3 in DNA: TGTGCCAACGGCCAGGGGGCTAGGCAGCCCCAGCATTTT. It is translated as CANGQGARQPQHF.